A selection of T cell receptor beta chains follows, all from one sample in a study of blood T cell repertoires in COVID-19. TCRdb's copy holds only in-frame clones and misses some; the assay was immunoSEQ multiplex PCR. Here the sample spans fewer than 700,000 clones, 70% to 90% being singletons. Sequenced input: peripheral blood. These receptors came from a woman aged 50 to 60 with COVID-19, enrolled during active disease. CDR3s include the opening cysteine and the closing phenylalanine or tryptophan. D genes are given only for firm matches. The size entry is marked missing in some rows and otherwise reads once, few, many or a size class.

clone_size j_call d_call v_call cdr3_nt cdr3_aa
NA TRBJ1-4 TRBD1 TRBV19 TGTGCCAGTAGTAGGACAGGTCGCGAAAAACTGTTTTTT CASSRTGREKLFF
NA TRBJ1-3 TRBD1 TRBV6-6 TGTGCCAGCAGTCCCCCCCCACAGGGGGTGGGGGGAAACACCATATATTTT CASSPPPQGVGGNTIYF
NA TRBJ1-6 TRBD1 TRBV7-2 TGTGCCAGCAGCTTAGAGGGACAGGGAAATTCACCCCTCCACTTT CASSLEGQGNSPLHF
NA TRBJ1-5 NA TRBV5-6 TGTGCCAGCAGCTTAGGGGGGGGCGGGAGTCAGCCCCAGCATTTT CASSLGGGGSQPQHF
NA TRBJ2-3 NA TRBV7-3 TGTGCCAGCAGCTCCAATGGCTTAGATACGCAGTATTTT CASSSNGLDTQYF
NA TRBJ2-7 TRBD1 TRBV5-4 TGTGCCAGCAGCCACAATGACAGGGTCAACGAGCAGTACTTC CASSHNDRVNEQYF
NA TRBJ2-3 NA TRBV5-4 TGTGCCAGCAGCCCTAAGGGCGGGCGGGGCACAGATACGCAGTATTTT CASSPKGGRGTDTQYF
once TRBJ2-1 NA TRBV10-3 TGTGCCATCAGTGAAGGGACAGCGGGCTACAATGAGCAGTTCTTC CAISEGTAGYNEQFF
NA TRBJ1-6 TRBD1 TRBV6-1 TGTGCCAGCAGTGAGGGGCCTGGGACAGCCTATAATTCACCCCTCCACTTT CASSEGPGTAYNSPLHF
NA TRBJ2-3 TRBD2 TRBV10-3 TGTGCCATCAGAAGGACTAGCGGGAGCACAGATACGCAGTATTTT CAIRRTSGSTDTQYF
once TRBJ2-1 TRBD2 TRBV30 TGTGCCTGGAGCCCTGGGGGACTAGCGTACAATGAGCAGTTCTTC CAWSPGGLAYNEQFF
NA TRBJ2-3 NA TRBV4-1 TGCGCCAGCAAGGCGGAAGGGGCGGGCACAGATACGCAGTATTTT CASKAEGAGTDTQYF
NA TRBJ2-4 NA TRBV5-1 TGCGCCAGCAGCGTCGTCCGGGGATTCAAAAACATTCAGTACTTC CASSVVRGFKNIQYF
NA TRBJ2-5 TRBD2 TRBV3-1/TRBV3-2 TGTGCCAGCAGCCACCAGGTCAGCGGGGGGCAAGAGACCCAGTACTTC CASSHQVSGGQETQYF
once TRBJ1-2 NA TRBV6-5 TGTGCCAGCAGCCGCGGGAGGGCCGGTGGCTACACCTTC CASSRGRAGGYTF
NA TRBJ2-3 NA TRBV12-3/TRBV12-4 TGTGCCAGCAGTTTAGTAGTGGATACGCAGTATTTT CASSLVVDTQYF
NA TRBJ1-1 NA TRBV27 TGTGCCAGCATGGGGAGCGGCTCTAACACTGAAGCTTTCTTT CASMGSGSNTEAFF
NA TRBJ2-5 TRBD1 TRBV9 TGTGCCAGCAGCTGGGGGACAGGGGCGGAGACCCAGTACTTC CASSWGTGAETQYF
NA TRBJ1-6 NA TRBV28 TGTGCCAGCAGGCGGGAGGGGCCCTCAAGGTCACCCCTCCACTTT CASRREGPSRSPLHF
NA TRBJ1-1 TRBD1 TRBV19 TGTGCCAGTAGTATTATCACAGGGGGACGGAACACTGAAGCTTTCTTT CASSIITGGRNTEAFF
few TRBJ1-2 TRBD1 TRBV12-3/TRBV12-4 TGTGCCAGCAGACAGGGGAACTATGGCTACACCTTC CASRQGNYGYTF
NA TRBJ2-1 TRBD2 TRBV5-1 TGCGCCAGCAGCTACGGGGGGTACAATGAGCAGTTCTTC CASSYGGYNEQFF
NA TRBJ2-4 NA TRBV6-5 TGTGCCAGCAGTTACACACAGTACCCAAACATTCAGTACTTC CASSYTQYPNIQYF
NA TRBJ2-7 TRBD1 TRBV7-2 TGTGCCAGCAGCTTCGACAGGGGGCGGCGGGAGCAGTACTTC CASSFDRGRREQYF
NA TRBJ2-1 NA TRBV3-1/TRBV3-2 TGTGCCAGCAGCCACAGGGGTGGGGATGAGCAGTTCTTC CASSHRGGDEQFF
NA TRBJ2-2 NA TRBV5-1 TGCGCCAGCAGCTTGGGGGGGCGAACGAACACCGGGGAGCTGTTTTTT CASSLGGRTNTGELFF
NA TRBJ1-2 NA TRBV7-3 TGTGCCAGCAGCTCACTTATTTCCCCCGTACGGGAGGACTATGGCTACACCTTC CASSSLISPVREDYGYTF